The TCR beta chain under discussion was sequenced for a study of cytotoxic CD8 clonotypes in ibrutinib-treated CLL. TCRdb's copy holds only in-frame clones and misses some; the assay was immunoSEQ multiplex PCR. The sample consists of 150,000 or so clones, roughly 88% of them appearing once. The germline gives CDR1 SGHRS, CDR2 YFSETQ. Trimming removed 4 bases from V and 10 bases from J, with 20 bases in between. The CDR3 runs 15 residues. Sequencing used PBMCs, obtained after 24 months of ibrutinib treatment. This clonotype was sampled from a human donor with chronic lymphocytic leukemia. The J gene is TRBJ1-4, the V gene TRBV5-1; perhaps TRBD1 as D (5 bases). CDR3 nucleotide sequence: TGCGCCAGCAGCCCCATGGGGGAGGAAAGGGGAAAACTGTTTTTT. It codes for CASSPMGEERGKLFF.